The 6 T cell receptor beta chains below were found in one sample sequenced in a study of cytomegalovirus exposure and HLA in healthy donors. In the PCR, 60 Vbeta and 13 Jbeta primers were used. Assay used: immunoSEQ multiplex PCR; TCRdb lists only in-frame clones, some missing. The table lists about 180,000 clones, around 80% of them singletons, with over 1.1% in the top ten. The sequenced sample consisted of PBMCs. These receptors all stem from a young man in good health and CMV-seronegative.

This chain joins TRBV30 and TRBJ2-3, with D perhaps matching TRBD2 (5 bases). Germline V gives CDR1 GTSNPN, CDR2 SVGIG (reference sequence). This CDR3 spans 17 amino acids. Trimming stripped 3 bases from V and 1 base from J, with 20 bases between. CDR3 nucleotide sequence: TGTGCCTGGAGCCCCGGGGTAGTCTTGGGAGGCACAGATACGCAGTATTTT. Translated, it gives CAWSPGVVLGGTDTQYF.

The chain is built from TRBV14 and TRBJ2-5; D may be TRBD2 (6 bases). The CDR3 extends over 15 amino acids. The V gene's germline CDR1 is SGHDN and CDR2 FVKESK. V shed 8 bases and J shed 5 bases, with 21 bases lying between them. The CDR3 is CASERGGDGCETQYF. Here the CDR3 DNA reads TGTGCCAGCGAGAGAGGCGGGGACGGGTGTGAGACCCAGTACTTC.

This chain uses TRBV21-1 with TRBJ2-7; TRBD1 is the table's D call and was not checked against the DNA. TRBV21-1 is noted as a pseudogene. This CDR3 has 12 amino acids. CDR3 bases: TGTGCCAGCTCAGGACACCCCTACGAGCAGTACTTC. Its translation is CASSGHPYEQYF.

This clone has only a few counts. The chain joins TRBV27 to TRBJ2-5; maybe TRBD2 (6 bases). This CDR3 contains 15 residues. Germline V gene sequence: CDR1 MNHEY, CDR2 SMNVEV (reference sequence). V lost 3 bases and J 2 bases, leaving 13 bases between the germline ends. The CDR3 protein is CASSFFGGWQETQYF. The CDR3 coding sequence is TGTGCCAGCAGTTTTTTCGGGGGTTGGCAAGAGACCCAGTACTTC.

This chain links TRBV10-3 with TRBJ2-7; 7 bases line up with TRBD1. The V segment lost 7 bases and the J segment 0 bases; nucleotides outside the gene matches: 3. The CDR3 loop spans 13 amino acids. Per germline, CDR1 ENHRY and CDR2 SYGVKD. CDR3 sequence (DNA): TGTGCCATCACGGACAGGAGCTCCTACGAGCAGTACTTC. Protein sequence: CAITDRSSYEQYF.

The chain has TRBV21-1 and TRBJ1-5. TRBV21-1 is a pseudogene locus. The CDR3 contains 14 residues. Here the CDR3 reads CASSKVGRNQPQHF. DNA of the CDR3: TGTGCCAGCAGCAAAGTAGGGAGAAATCAGCCCCAGCATTTT.